The rows below give T cell receptor beta chains drawn from one sample of a study of cytomegalovirus exposure and HLA in healthy donors. Libraries were prepared by immunoSEQ multiplex PCR; TCRdb keeps only in-frame clonotypes and omits some of them. The sample lists 130,000 or so clones, roughly 66% seen once, with 6% to 8% in the top ten. Sequenced sample: PBMCs. All receptors come from a woman aged 55-70 years in good health and CMV-seronegative. The CDR3 runs from the conserved cysteine through the conserved F or W. The D gene is left open where the match is weak. Not every row has a clone size; where given, it reads once, few, many or a size class.

D	J	V	size	DNA	CDR3
.	TRBJ1-2	TRBV6-5	.	TGTGCCAGCAGGCAGCGAGCTAACTATGGCTACACCTTC	CASRQRANYGYTF
TRBD1	TRBJ1-1	TRBV7-8	.	TGTGCCAGCAGCTTATTGGGGACAGCTGAAGCTTTCTTT	CASSLLGTAEAFF
TRBD2	TRBJ2-1	TRBV9	few	TGTGCCAGCAGCGTCCTCCTCGCGGGAGCGGGAAATGAGCAGTTCTTC	CASSVLLAGAGNEQFF
.	TRBJ2-5	TRBV11-2	few	TGTGCCAGCAGCTTAGGGCGGGCGGGGCGAGAAGAGACCCAGTACTTC	CASSLGRAGREETQYF
TRBD1	TRBJ1-2	TRBV5-1	.	TGCGCCAGCAGCCCTGGCATATCGGACAGGGGTTATGGCTACACCTTC	CASSPGISDRGYGYTF
.	TRBJ2-7	TRBV7-7	few	TGTGCTAGCAGCTTAGCAGGGGCTGGCGAGCAGTACTTC	CASSLAGAGEQYF
TRBD1	TRBJ2-1	TRBV7-3	.	TGTGCCAGCAGCTTAACCGACAGGGGGCGCAACGGCTCCTACAATGAGCAGTTCTTC	CASSLTDRGRNGSYNEQFF
.	TRBJ1-5	TRBV7-8	.	TGTGCCAGCAGCTTAATATCGAGCAATCAGCCCCAGCATTTT	CASSLISSNQPQHF
TRBD1	TRBJ1-5	TRBV19	.	TGTGCCAGTAGTTCCGGGACAGGGCATAGCAATCAGCCCCAGCATTTT	CASSSGTGHSNQPQHF
.	TRBJ1-5	TRBV29-1	once	TGCAGCGTTGAAGGAGAAGGCAATCAGCCCCAGCATTTT	CSVEGEGNQPQHF
TRBD1	TRBJ2-3	TRBV19	.	TGTGCCAGTATACAGGGGGACGGGGGCACAGATACGCAGTATTTT	CASIQGDGGTDTQYF
TRBD1	TRBJ2-1	TRBV6-6	.	TGTGCCAGCAGTCGCCGGGACAGGGTCTACAATGAGCAGTTCTTC	CASSRRDRVYNEQFF
.	TRBJ1-1	TRBV11-3	.	TGTGCCAGCAGCAGGGGGAACACTGAAGCTTTCTTT	CASSRGNTEAFF
.	TRBJ1-1	TRBV19	.	TGTGCCAGTAGGGAGGGGCGAGCGGCTTTCTTT	CASREGRAAFF
TRBD2	TRBJ2-7	TRBV14	.	TGTGCCAGCAGCCAAGCCCGCGGGGGCGAGCAGTACTTC	CASSQARGGEQYF
.	TRBJ1-2	TRBV10-3	.	TGTGCCATCAGTGAGAGGGAGGGGTATGGCTACACCTTC	CAISEREGYGYTF
.	TRBJ1-2	TRBV5-1	.	TGCGCCAGCAGCTCCAGTGGGGGGGGCCAGTATGGCTACACCTTC	CASSSSGGGQYGYTF
.	TRBJ2-7	TRBV5-8	.	TGTGCCAGCAGCCCCGAAGGAGCAGGGTACGAGCAGTACTTC	CASSPEGAGYEQYF
.	TRBJ1-2	TRBV28	.	TGTGCCAGCAGCGGCGGGGGGGGCAGGGGCTACACCTTC	CASSGGGGRGYTF
TRBD2	TRBJ2-7	TRBV5-6	.	TGTGCCAGCAGCCGCGGGGGGCTGAACTACGAGCAGTACTTC	CASSRGGLNYEQYF
.	TRBJ1-2	TRBV25-1	few	TGTGCCAGCAGCGTTTCAGGGAACTATGGCTACACCTTC	CASSVSGNYGYTF
TRBD1	TRBJ2-6	TRBV19	.	TGTGCCAGTAGTATAAAAGGGACAGGTCCCTCTGGGGCCAACGTCCTGACTTTC	CASSIKGTGPSGANVLTF
.	TRBJ2-2	TRBV29-1	once	TGCAGCGCGACCCAGACAGGAAACACCGGGGAGCTGTTTTTT	CSATQTGNTGELFF
TRBD2	TRBJ2-5	TRBV18	.	TGTGCCAGCTCACCTCTAGCGGGGGGTTACCAAGAGACCCAGTACTTC	CASSPLAGGYQETQYF
TRBD2	TRBJ2-3	TRBV7-2	.	TGTGCCAGCAGCCTCTTGGGGAGCGGGGGGGCAGATACGCAGTATTTT	CASSLLGSGGADTQYF
TRBD2	TRBJ2-7	TRBV7-2	.	TGTGCCAGCAGAGCCAAGGGCGCGGGAGGGCCGAACGAGCAGTACTTC	CASRAKGAGGPNEQYF
.	TRBJ1-2	TRBV10-3	.	TGTGCCATCAGTGAGTCGAAATCCCAGGGTGGCTATGGCTACACCTTC	CAISESKSQGGYGYTF
.	TRBJ1-2	TRBV4-1	few	TGCGCCAGCAGCCAAGATATTAAAGTCCGGGATGGCTACACCTTC	CASSQDIKVRDGYTF
.	TRBJ2-1	TRBV5-6	.	TGTGCCAGCAGCTTGGCAGGATCGCGCGCCGATGAGCAGTTCTTC	CASSLAGSRADEQFF
.	TRBJ1-3	TRBV7-8	.	TGTGCCAGCAGCTTAGTTGGGACACCTGTAGGATCTGGAAACACCATATATTTT	CASSLVGTPVGSGNTIYF
.	TRBJ2-7	TRBV20-1	.	TGCAGTGCCCCGGACAGCTACGAGCAGTACTTC	CSAPDSYEQYF
TRBD1	TRBJ1-5	TRBV5-1	few	TGCGCCAGCAGCTCAGGGACAGGGAATCAGCCCCAGCATTTT	CASSSGTGNQPQHF
TRBD1	TRBJ1-1	TRBV29-1	.	TGCAGCGTTGGGACAGGGTCTGAAGCTTTCTTT	CSVGTGSEAFF
.	TRBJ1-1	TRBV19	.	TGTGCCAGTAGTTCGGGGGTGAACACTGAAGCTTTCTTT	CASSSGVNTEAFF
TRBD1	TRBJ1-5	TRBV19	.	TGTGCCAGTAGTAGCGGACAGGCGCAACGGAATCAGCCCCAGCATTTT	CASSSGQAQRNQPQHF
.	TRBJ1-6	TRBV6-5	.	TGTGCCAGCACCCAGGCGGGGGTGAATTCACCCCTCCACTTT	CASTQAGVNSPLHF
.	TRBJ2-1	TRBV6-1	few	TGTGCCAGCAGCGACAGGTTAAGCTCCTACAATGAGCAGTTCTTC	CASSDRLSSYNEQFF
TRBD2	TRBJ2-3	TRBV9	few	TGTGCCAGCAGCGTAGTAGCGGGAGGAACAGATACGCAGTATTTT	CASSVVAGGTDTQYF
TRBD1	TRBJ2-7	TRBV9	.	TGTGCCAGCAGCCTAGCTGACAGGGGCGAGCAGTACTTC	CASSLADRGEQYF
TRBD1	TRBJ1-2	TRBV7-2	.	TGTGCCAGCAGCGCATCCGGGACAGGCTATGGCTACACCTTC	CASSASGTGYGYTF
TRBD1	TRBJ2-1	TRBV5-4	.	TGTGCCAGCAGCGCCCAACCGGGACAGGGAGGTTACAATGAGCAGTTCTTC	CASSAQPGQGGYNEQFF
TRBD1	TRBJ1-2	TRBV7-9	.	TGTGCCAGCAGCCCCCCGGGACAGGGGGCCAATGGCTACACCTTC	CASSPPGQGANGYTF
.	TRBJ2-1	TRBV19	few	TGTGCCAGTAAACACAGGGACCGTAAGAATGAGCAGTTCTTC	CASKHRDRKNEQFF
TRBD2	TRBJ2-2	TRBV18	.	TGTGCCAGCTCACCGCTTCGCAGCGGGGGGCCGAACACCGGGGAGCTGTTTTTT	CASSPLRSGGPNTGELFF
TRBD2	TRBJ2-5	TRBV25-1	.	TGTGCCAGCAGTGCCCCTAGCGGGGGACTACCAAGCAAGACCCAGTACTTC	CASSAPSGGLPSKTQYF
TRBD1	TRBJ1-1	TRBV5-4	few	TGTGCCAGCAGCTTGACGCCGGGACAGGGGCCCATGAACACTGAAGCTTTCTTT	CASSLTPGQGPMNTEAFF
.	TRBJ1-2	TRBV28	.	TGTGCCAGCAGTTCCAATGGGAGAAGGGGCTACACCTTC	CASSSNGRRGYTF
.	TRBJ2-3	TRBV5-6	few	TGTGCCAGCAGCTGGGCTAGCGCAGATACGCAGTATTTT	CASSWASADTQYF
TRBD2	TRBJ2-1	TRBV9	few	TGTGCCAGCAGCGCTAGCGGGACAACATACAATGAGCAGTTCTTC	CASSASGTTYNEQFF
.	TRBJ1-6	TRBV7-2	.	TGTGCCAGCAGCCCCCGACAGAGTTCACCCCTCCACTTT	CASSPRQSSPLHF
.	TRBJ1-4	TRBV29-1	.	TGCAGCGTTGAAGACGGAGGGCCGCTGTTTTTT	CSVEDGGPLFF
.	TRBJ2-7	TRBV5-1	.	TGCGCCAGCGGGGGCCAAGCCGAGCAGTACTTC	CASGGQAEQYF
TRBD2	TRBJ2-1	TRBV27	.	TGTGCCAGCAGTTTGGCTAGCGGGAGGGTAGAGCAGTTCTTC	CASSLASGRVEQFF
.	TRBJ2-3	TRBV19	.	TGTGCCAGTAGTCGCCAGGCAGATACGCAGTATTTT	CASSRQADTQYF
.	TRBJ1-2	TRBV7-2	.	TGTGCCAGCAGCTTAGCAACACACTATGGCTACACCTTC	CASSLATHYGYTF